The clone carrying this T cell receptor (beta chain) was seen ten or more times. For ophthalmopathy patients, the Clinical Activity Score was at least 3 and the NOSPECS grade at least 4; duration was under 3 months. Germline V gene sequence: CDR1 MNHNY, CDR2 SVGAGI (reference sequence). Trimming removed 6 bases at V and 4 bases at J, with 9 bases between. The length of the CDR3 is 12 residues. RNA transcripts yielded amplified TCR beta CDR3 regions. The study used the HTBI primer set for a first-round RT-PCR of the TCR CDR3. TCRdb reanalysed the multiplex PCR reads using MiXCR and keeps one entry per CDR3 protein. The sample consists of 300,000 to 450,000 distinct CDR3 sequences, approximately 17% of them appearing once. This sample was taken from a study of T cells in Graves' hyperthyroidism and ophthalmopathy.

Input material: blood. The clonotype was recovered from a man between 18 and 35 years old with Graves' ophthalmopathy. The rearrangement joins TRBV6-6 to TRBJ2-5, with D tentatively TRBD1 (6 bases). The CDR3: CASRLQGETQYF. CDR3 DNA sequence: TGTGCCAGCAGGTTACAGGGAGAGACCCAGTACTTC.